These T cell receptor beta chains were read from a single sample in a study of control samples from healthy donors and cancer patients. Libraries were prepared by immunoSEQ multiplex PCR; TCRdb keeps only in-frame clonotypes and omits some of them. The table lists approximately 150,000 clones, 90% to 95% of them singletons, with 5.8% in the top ten. Sequences were obtained from blood. The source of these receptors is a man aged 18 to 29 in good health. CDR3s leave out the opening cysteine and the closing phenylalanine or tryptophan. Each record gives: J gene, V gene, CDR3 protein.

J: TRBJ2-1; V: TRBV7-2; CDR3: ASSLVGVEQF
J: TRBJ1-1; V: TRBV5-1; CDR3: ASSLLSGTGVGNTEAF
J: TRBJ2-3; V: TRBV27; CDR3: ASSLFSSLRADTQY
J: TRBJ2-7; V: TRBV11-3; CDR3: ASSRTSGSYEQY
J: TRBJ2-5; V: TRBV7-7; CDR3: ASSLIGTGGETQY
J: TRBJ2-6; V: TRBV18; CDR3: ASSPRGTGGSGANVLT
J: TRBJ2-7; V: TRBV6-2/TRBV6-3; CDR3: ASSDRTSGSSYEQY
J: TRBJ2-5; V: TRBV24-1; CDR3: ATWGGRAGETQY
J: TRBJ1-3; V: TRBV9; CDR3: ASSVDQGGGNTIY
J: TRBJ1-5; V: TRBV7-2; CDR3: ASSLVDPLYQH
J: TRBJ1-2; V: TRBV9; CDR3: ASSLRWTGLAGYT
J: TRBJ2-1; V: TRBV5-4; CDR3: ASSLVGASYNEQF